This T cell receptor beta chain was identified during a study of blood T cell repertoires in COVID-19. Study background: The analysed material was cDNA or gDNA that came from T cells, B-cell-depleted T cells, or PBMCs.

Original data processing: Nucleated cell counts were estimated from reference gene primer amplification. Method: immunoSEQ multiplex PCR; TCRdb's copy keeps in-frame clones and lacks some. V and J calls plus clone size are reproduced from that table; the DNA served to infer D and trimming. There are around 150,000 clones in the sample; around 87% occur only once, and roughly 0.99% lies in the top ten. This CDR3 has 13 amino acids. V was clipped by 3 bases and J by 0 bases, with 6 bases between them. CDR1 GTSNPN and CDR2 SVGIG come from the germline V gene (reference sequence). The sequenced sample consisted of peripheral blood. The rearrangement joins TRBV30 to TRBJ2-1; D gene uncertain. This sequence originates from a man younger than 35 with acute or convalescent COVID-19. For the CDR3, the DNA is TGTGCCTGGAGACCGAGCTCCTACAATGAGCAGTTCTTC. Residues: CAWRPSSYNEQFF. Full variable domain (missing parts from reference TRBV30 and TRBJ2-1): SQTIHQWPATLVQPVGSPLSLECTVEGTSNPNLYWYRQAAGRGLQLLFYSVGIGQISSEVPQNLSASRPQDRQFILSSKKLLLSDSGFYLCAWRPSSYNEQFFGPGTRLTVL.